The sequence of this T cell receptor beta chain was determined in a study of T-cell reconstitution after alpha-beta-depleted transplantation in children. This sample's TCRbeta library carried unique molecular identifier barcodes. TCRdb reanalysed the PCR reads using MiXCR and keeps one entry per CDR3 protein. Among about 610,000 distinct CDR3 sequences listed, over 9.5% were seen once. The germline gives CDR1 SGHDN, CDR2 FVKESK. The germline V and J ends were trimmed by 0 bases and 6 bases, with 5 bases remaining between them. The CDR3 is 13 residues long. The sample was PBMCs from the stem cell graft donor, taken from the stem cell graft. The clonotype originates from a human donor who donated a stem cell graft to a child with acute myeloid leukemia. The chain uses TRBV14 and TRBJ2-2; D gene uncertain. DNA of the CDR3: TGTGCCAGCAGCCAAGAGATCGCCGGGGAGCTGTTTTTT. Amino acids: CASSQEIAGELFF.